This passage covers 30 T cell receptor beta chains from one sample sequenced in a study of glioma-infiltrating T cells. Using RNA template, CDR3s of TCR alpha and beta were amplified with iRepertoire arm-PCR. TCRdb used MiXCR to reprocess the multiplex PCR reads, holding one entry per CDR3 protein. The table has about 93,000 distinct CDR3 sequences, approximately 42% seen once. Specimen: glioma tissue, nonneoplastic brain tissue, or PBMCs (not recorded which). The source is a human donor with low-grade glioma or glioblastoma, undergoing nonglioma brain surgery, or in good health (not recorded which).

With respect to this clonotype: One end of the junction fails to match germline, which may point to a read error. This chain uses TRBV6-6 with TRBJ2-2; 7 nucleotides agree with TRBD2. CDR3 length: 14 amino acids. Germline V gene data show CDR1 as MNHNY and CDR2 as SVGAGI (reference sequence). CDR3 sequence: CAIMLAANTGELFF. CDR3 DNA sequence: TGTGCCATCATGCTAGCGGCGAACACAGGGGAGCTGTTTTTT.

V gene TRBV4-1 combines with J gene TRBJ2-1; D is perhaps TRBD2 (5 bases). The V and J ends lost 0 bases and 7 bases respectively, with 10 bases between them. The CDR3 is 14 amino acids. Germline V CDR1 and CDR2: MGHRA, YSYEKL. The CDR3 DNA follows: TGCGCCAGCAGCCAAGAGGGAGTCTTAAATGAGCAGTTCTTC. Protein: CASSQEGVLNEQFF.

Worth noting for this clonotype: The DNA is left out, because the CDR3 cannot be placed on it with certainty; the CDR3 is given as TCRdb lists it. The CDR3 spells CASRAGQGHEQYFGPAYGELFF. The chain links TRBV6-2 or TRBV6-3 to TRBJ2-2; the table assigns TRBD1, which was not confirmed against the DNA. The germline gives CDR1 MNHEY, CDR2 SVGEGT. 22 amino acids form the CDR3, both terminal residues included.

This clonotype occurred many times. V gene TRBV7-6 combines with J gene TRBJ2-5; D perhaps matches TRBD1 (6 bases). CDR3 length equals 16 residues. V lost 3 bases to trimming and J lost 2 bases, with 16 bases between them. The V gene's germline CDR1 is SGHVS and CDR2 FNYEAQ. CDR3 coding DNA: TGTGCCAGCAGCTTGGAGACAGGACGACCTCAAGAGACCCAGTACTTC. The encoded protein is CASSLETGRPQETQYF.

This chain joins TRBV6-1 and TRBJ1-2; 12 nucleotides match TRBD1. The ends lost 6 bases at V and 2 bases at J; junction bases unmatched: 4. The V gene's germline CDR1 is MNHNS and CDR2 SASEGT. The CDR3 sequence is 15 residues long. The DNA of the CDR3 is TGTGCCAGCAGGACCGGGACAGGGGGCAACTATGGCTACACCTTC. Its translation: CASRTGTGGNYGYTF.

This clonotype appeared once. A junction boundary mismatches the germline segment, possibly from a read error. The chain combines TRBV15 with TRBJ2-5, with TRBD2 matching 9 bases. The CDR3 sequence is 22 residues long. Germline V CDR1 and CDR2: LNHNV, YYDKDF (reference sequence). In DNA form, the CDR3 reads TGTGACACCAGCAGGGACACGGACGCGAGGGGGCTAGCGGGAAACAAGGCAGAGACCCAGTACTTC. Amino acids: CDTSRDTDARGLAGNKAETQYF.

This clonotype was counted many times. The rearrangement joins TRBV28 to TRBJ2-5; TRBD2 is a possible D gene (6 bases). CDR1 MDHEN and CDR2 SYDVKM come from the germline V gene. This CDR3 has 15 residues. The germline V and J ends were trimmed by 2 bases and 6 bases, with 16 bases remaining between them. The CDR3 is CASSLGVEGRKTQYF. In DNA, the CDR3 is TGTGCCAGCAGTTTAGGGGTGGAGGGCAGGAAGACCCAGTACTTC. Together with reference TRBV28 and TRBJ2-5, the CDR3 gives the full variable domain: DVKVTQSSRYLVKRTGEKVFLECVQDMDHENMFWYRQDPGLGLRLIYFSYDVKMKEKGDIPEGYSVSREKKERFSLILESASTNQTSMYLCASSLGVEGRKTQYFGPGTRLLVL.

This clonotype was counted many times. V usage is TRBV20-1 and J usage is TRBJ2-3; 9 positions agree with TRBD2. Germline V gene lookup returns CDR1 DFQATT and CDR2 SNEGSKA (reference sequence). CDR3 size: 17 residues. J was trimmed by 2 bases and V by 0 bases; bases with no gene match: 9. The CDR3 DNA follows: TGCAGTGCTAGAGATCAATTCGGGACTAGCCACACAGATACGCAGTATTTT. This codes for CSARDQFGTSHTDTQYF.

As regards this clonotype: It may be a read error: a sequence one base away is much more abundant. The rearrangement uses TRBV6-1 and TRBJ2-6, with D perhaps TRBD2 (5 bases). Germline values: CDR1 MNHNS, CDR2 SASEGT. The CDR3 spans 15 residues. The V end lost 10 bases, the J end lost 0 bases, and 13 bases lay between the germline ends. CDR3 in DNA: TGTGCCATCAGGATAGAGGGCTCTGGGGCCAACGTCCTGACTTTC. The encoded protein is CAIRIEGSGANVLTF.

To note about this clonotype: It is likely a read error, because the conserved phenylalanine at the end of the CDR3 is missing. The gene calls are TRBV27 and TRBJ1-1; D is undetermined. V dropped 6 bases and J dropped 1 base, with 12 bases sitting between them. Germline V gives CDR1 MNHEY, CDR2 SMNVEV (reference sequence). The CDR3 covers 14 residues. In nucleotides, the CDR3 is TGTGCCAGCAGATTGGGAAAGACGAACACTGAAGCTTTCTCC. Amino acids: CASRLGKTNTEAFS.

This clonotype was seen repeatedly, ten times or more. The chain links TRBV5-6 to TRBJ2-7; 8 bases match TRBD2. The germline gives CDR1 SGHDT, CDR2 YYEEEE. With 3 bases clipped from V and 2 bases from J, the junction kept 4 bases outside the gene matches. The CDR3 has 14 residues. CDR3 amino acids: CASSWSGSTYEQYF. CDR3 sequence (DNA): TGTGCCAGCAGCTGGAGCGGGAGTACCTACGAGCAGTACTTC.

This clonotype was seen a few times. This chain uses TRBV29-1 with TRBJ2-2, with TRBD2 matching 7 bases. This CDR3 region has 18 residues. The J segment lost 0 bases and the V segment lost 2 bases, leaving 12 bases of the junction unmatched. Germline CDR1 reads SQVTM; CDR2 reads ANQGSEA. The DNA for the CDR3 is TGCAGCGTTGAAATGCGGAGAGCGGGACCCGCGAACACCGGGGAGCTGTTTTTT. This sequence encodes CSVEMRRAGPANTGELFF.

This clonotype was found many times. This chain joins TRBV29-1 and TRBJ2-3; D is tentatively TRBD1 or TRBD2 (6 bases each). V lost 7 bases, J lost 2 bases, and 13 bases lay in between. Germline V lookup: CDR1 SQVTM, CDR2 ANQGSEA. The CDR3 covers 13 residues. The CDR3: CSAEGGVTDTQYF. The CDR3 nucleotides are TGCAGCGCTGAGGGGGGAGTCACAGATACGCAGTATTTT.

Points on this clonotype: Lacking the conserved final phenylalanine or tryptophan, this CDR3 likely reflects a read error. CDR3 region: CASSPRTGRSEAFL. The CDR3 coding sequence is TGTGCCAGCAGTCCAAGGACAGGGAGGAGTGAAGCTTTCCTT. The gene calls are TRBV28 and TRBJ1-1, with 8 bases fitting TRBD1. Germline lookup yields CDR1 MDHEN and CDR2 SYDVKM. V was pared by 5 bases and J by 7 bases, with 9 bases of the junction left unmatched. The CDR3 spans 14 residues.

This clonotype was observed at least ten times. This chain connects TRBV6-2 or TRBV6-3 to TRBJ2-3; weak D call: TRBD1 (5 bases). The length of the CDR3 is 19 residues. V was pared by 3 bases and J by 6 bases, with 28 bases between. CDR1 and CDR2 from the germline V gene are MNHEY and SVGEGT. The CDR3 sequence is CASSYFARTEQQALDTQYF. CDR3 coding DNA: TGTGCCAGCAGTTATTTTGCGAGGACGGAGCAACAGGCACTTGATACGCAGTATTTT.

This clonotype was detected once. The chain couples TRBV7-9 to TRBJ2-1, with TRBD1 as a possible D gene (5 bases). The CDR3 length is 14 residues. V was trimmed by 1 base and J by 8 bases, leaving 12 bases between them. The germline CDR1 and CDR2 sequences are SEHNR and FQNEAQ (reference sequence). The DNA of the CDR3 is TGTGCCAGCAGCTTAGACGGTCAGGGCTATGAGCAGTTCTTC. Its translation is CASSLDGQGYEQFF.

Many counts were recorded for this clonotype. The V call is TRBV14, the J call TRBJ1-1; maybe TRBD1 (6 bases). In germline, CDR1 is SGHDN, CDR2 FVKESK. This CDR3 is built from 13 residues. V was clipped by 0 bases and J by 4 bases, with 6 bases between them. Here the CDR3 reads CASSQEGATEAFF. DNA of the CDR3: TGTGCCAGCAGCCAAGAGGGGGCCACTGAAGCTTTCTTT.

With regard to this clonotype: This clone may be a read error of a much larger clone one base away. The genes are TRBV11-2 and TRBJ2-7; a weak D match, TRBD2 (6 bases). V shed 2 bases and J shed 1 base, with 18 bases lying between them. The CDR3 length is 17 residues. Germline assignment: CDR1 SGHAT and CDR2 FQNNGV. The CDR3 reads CASSLRFSAGLSYEQYF. The CDR3 DNA is TGTGCCAGCAGCTTACGGTTTTCCGCGGGACTGTCCTACGAGCAGTACTTC.

This clonotype has at least ten counts. In nucleotides, the CDR3 is TGTGCCAGCAGCTTAGATGTCGCGGCCAATGAGCAGTTCTTC. Its translation is CASSLDVAANEQFF. The chain is built from TRBV7-8 and TRBJ2-1; unclear D gene. CDR3 length: 14 residues. Germline CDR1 reads SGHVS; CDR2 reads FQNEAQ. Trimming left V 1 base short and J 6 bases short, with 10 bases between.

For this clonotype: This CDR3 is missing its conserved last phenylalanine or tryptophan, likely due to a read error. For the CDR3, the DNA is TGCAGTGCGCTGGGGGGCCTGAGAGAGCAGTACTCC. It specifies CSALGGLREQYS. The chain uses TRBV20-1 and TRBJ2-7; D possibly matches TRBD1 or TRBD2 (6 bases each). CDR3 length equals 12 residues. CDR1 DFQATT and CDR2 SNEGSKA come from the germline V gene (reference sequence). V was shortened by 6 bases and J by 7 bases, with 16 bases between the two germline ends.

There are many counts of this clonotype. V is TRBV27 and J is TRBJ1-2; possibly TRBD1 for D (6 bases). Per the germline V gene, CDR1 is MNHEY and CDR2 is SMNVEV (reference sequence). V was clipped by 4 bases and J by 8 bases, with 14 bases between them. CDR3 length equals 13 residues. CDR3 loop: CASSSRQAFGYTF. The CDR3 nucleotides read TGTGCCAGCAGTTCCCGACAGGCATTCGGCTACACCTTC.

This clonotype counts as medium-sized. The chain carries TRBV20-1 and TRBJ2-7; D perhaps matches TRBD2 (6 bases). Germline V CDR1 and CDR2: DFQATT, SNEGSKA (reference sequence). V was trimmed by 0 bases and J by 3 bases, leaving 12 bases between them. The CDR3 runs to 14 residues. In DNA form, the CDR3 reads TGCAGTGCTAGAGATCACCCAGCGGGCTACGAGCAGTACTTC. Translating it yields CSARDHPAGYEQYF.

To note about this clonotype: Compared with germline, one end of the junction differs, possibly owing to a read error. The V gene is TRBV7-6, the J gene TRBJ2-2; maybe TRBD2 (5 bases). The length of the CDR3 is 17 residues. Germline loops: CDR1 SGHVS, CDR2 FNYEAQ. The CDR3 protein is CASRGGPGTSKTGELFF. CDR3 bases: TGTGCCAGCAGGGGCGGGCCAGGAACCTCGAAAACCGGGGAGCTGTTTTTT.

Comment on this clonotype: Given a much more abundant clone one base away, this may be a read error. The chain combines TRBV18 with TRBJ2-1; D uncertain. Germline values: CDR1 KGHSH, CDR2 LQKENI. The CDR3 has 15 residues. The CDR3 region is CASSPGRSLYNEKFF. The CDR3 DNA reads as TGTGCCAGCTCACCAGGCAGGAGTTTATACAATGAGAAGTTCTTC.

Points on this clonotype: At one boundary the junction diverges from the germline segment, which might be a read error. The chain uses TRBV7-9 and TRBJ2-1; 8 nucleotides match TRBD2. CDR1 is SEHNR and CDR2 is FQNEAQ in the germline V gene (reference sequence). The CDR3 is 15 residues long. CDR3 nucleotide sequence: TGCGCCAGCAACGAAACGGGACTAGACTTCAATGAGCAGTTCTTC. Residues: CASNETGLDFNEQFF.

The CDR3 reads CAWSFLQGMNTEAFF. Here the CDR3 DNA reads TGTGCCTGGAGTTTTCTTCAGGGGATGAACACTGAAGCTTTCTTT. The chain joins TRBV30 to TRBJ1-1; D might be TRBD1 (6 bases). V lost 2 bases to trimming and J lost 0 bases, with 13 bases between them. There are 15 residues in the CDR3. Germline V gene lookup returns CDR1 GTSNPN and CDR2 SVGIG (reference sequence).

This clonotype was recorded a few times. The chain is built from TRBV14 and TRBJ2-6; D gene uncertain. Germline lookup yields CDR1 SGHDN and CDR2 FVKESK. CDR3 length equals 16 residues. V was cut by 4 bases and J by 5 bases, with 15 bases left in between. The CDR3 region is CASSPRFAEWANVLTF. The CDR3, as DNA: TGTGCCAGCAGCCCCCGATTTGCCGAGTGGGCCAACGTCCTGACTTTC. The whole variable domain, filled in from reference TRBV14 and TRBJ2-6, reads EAGVTQFPSHSVIEKGQTVTLRCDPISGHDNLYWYRRVMGKEIKFLLHFVKESKQDESGMPNNRFLAERTGGTYSTLKVQPAELEDSGVYFCASSPRFAEWANVLTFGAGSRLTVL.

This clonotype was picked up many times. The rearrangement links TRBV5-1 to TRBJ2-7; the match to TRBD1 covers 7 bases. The CDR3 is 15 residues long. CDR1 and CDR2 (germline): SGHRS, YFSETQ. The V and J ends lost 3 bases and 2 bases, in that order; junction bases with no gene match: 8. The CDR3 DNA follows: TGCGCCAGCAGCTCGACAGGGCAGCCCACCTACGAGCAGTACTTC. Translation: CASSSTGQPTYEQYF.

This chain connects TRBV14 to TRBJ1-6, with D possibly TRBD1 on 5 matching bases. In germline, CDR1 is SGHDN, CDR2 FVKESK. The V and J ends lost 1 base and 8 bases respectively, with 15 bases between them. CDR3 length equals 16 residues. CDR3 sequence (DNA): TGTGCCAGCAGCCAAGCGCGGGGCCGGCAGGATTCACCCCTCCACTTT. Protein product: CASSQARGRQDSPLHF. The full variable domain, rest sourced from reference TRBV14 and TRBJ1-6, is EAGVTQFPSHSVIEKGQTVTLRCDPISGHDNLYWYRRVMGKEIKFLLHFVKESKQDESGMPNNRFLAERTGGTYSTLKVQPAELEDSGVYFCASSQARGRQDSPLHFGNGTRLTVT.

Comment on this clonotype: It is unclear where the CDR3 begins or ends on the DNA, so no DNA is shown, and the CDR3 is as TCRdb lists it. This chain links TRBV6-2 or TRBV6-3 with TRBJ2-3; the table names TRBD2, a call not compared with the DNA. The germline gives CDR1 MNHEY, CDR2 SVGEGT. The CDR3 is 18 residues long, ends included. The chain's CDR3 is CASSFYICSASARDTQYF.